The clone carrying this T cell receptor (beta chain) came up a few times. Antigen: not known. The CDR3 totals 18 residues. Trimming left V 0 bases short and J 0 bases short, with 14 bases between. Germline V gene sequence: CDR1 MNHEY, CDR2 SVGEGT. 5'RACE template switching produced TCR cDNA carrying a universal primer site and UMIs. TCRdb analysed the 5' RACE reads with MiXCR anew, one entry per CDR3 protein. The profile shows a few hundred thousand distinct CDR3 sequences, about 6.9% of them singletons. The data stem from a study of T cells after yellow fever vaccination. Study-level points and caveats: Of the clonotypes, a small share occurred in both CD4 and CD8 compartments. Primary-vaccination clones mostly resurfaced post-booster (approximately 96% CD4, more than 85% CD8).

The material was PBMCs, obtained 35 to 50 days after the first yellow fever vaccination. This clonotype originated in a young man who received the YFV17D yellow fever vaccine. The chain links TRBV6-2 or TRBV6-3 to TRBJ2-2; TRBD2 is a possible D gene (6 bases). The CDR3 bases are TGTGCCAGCAGTTACTCGAGGGCGGGGTTCGCGAACACCGGGGAGCTGTTTTTT. This encodes CASSYSRAGFANTGELFF.